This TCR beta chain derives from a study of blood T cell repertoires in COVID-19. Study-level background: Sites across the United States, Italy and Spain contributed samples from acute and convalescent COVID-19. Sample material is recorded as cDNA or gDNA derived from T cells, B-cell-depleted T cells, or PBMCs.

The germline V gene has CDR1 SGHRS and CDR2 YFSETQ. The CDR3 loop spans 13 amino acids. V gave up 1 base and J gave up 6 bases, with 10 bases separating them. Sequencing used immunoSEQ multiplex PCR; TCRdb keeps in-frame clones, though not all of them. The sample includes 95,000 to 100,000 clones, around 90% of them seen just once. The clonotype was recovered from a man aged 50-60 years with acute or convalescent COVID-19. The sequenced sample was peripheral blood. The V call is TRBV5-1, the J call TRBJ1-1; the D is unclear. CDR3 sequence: CASSLLGVAEAFF. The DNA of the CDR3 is TGCGCCAGCAGCTTGCTTGGAGTCGCTGAAGCTTTCTTT.